This TCR beta chain was observed in a study of T cell clonotyping in hematopoietic cell transplantation. Germline-derived CDR1 and CDR2 are MNHEY and SVGAGI. The CDR3 is 14 residues long. Between the trimmed V and J ends, which lost 2 bases and 11 bases, there was a span of 18 bases. This clone was recorded once. The antigen remains undetermined. Method: immunoSEQ multiplex PCR; TCRdb's copy keeps in-frame clones and lacks some. The sample has several thousand clones; over 60% are singletons. Study-level findings and limits: No sorting was done, leaving CD4 and CD8 contributions mixed. Pathologically expanded recipient clonotypes increased progressively from day 30 to day 180 as diversity fell. Graft donor and pretransplant recipient Inverse Simpson Index values predicted broader posttransplant TCR diversity.

The chain has TRBV6-5 and TRBJ1-2; D is ambiguous. The clonotype was recovered from a male patient in his 40s who had an allogeneic stem cell transplant from a related donor, so the T cells may come from the graft donor. Some clones in this sample may be carry-over from other donors' samples. The source was PBMCs, collected 180 days after allogeneic stem cell transplant. Here the CDR3 DNA reads TGTGCCAGCAGTTACGATGGGAGAAGAGGTGGTTACACCTTC. This codes for CASSYDGRRGGYTF.